The TCR beta chain under discussion was sequenced for a study of OX40 agonist ivuxolimab in advanced cancers. Study-level findings and limits: Low normalized clonal expansion also occurred in some nonresponding patients. Among the lowest peripheral clonal expansion occurred in 0.1-3.0 mg/kg partial responders.

Only in-frame clones appear in the TCRdb table, and some are missing; sequencing was by immunoSEQ multiplex PCR. In the table there are 83,000 or so clones, over 90% of which are singletons. Points on this clone: Antigen specificity is unknown.

The V and J ends lost 4 bases and 0 bases, in that order; junction bases with no gene match: 5. Germline V lookup: CDR1 KGHSH, CDR2 LQKENI. This CDR3 comprises 17 residues. The gene calls are TRBV18 and TRBJ2-4; 11 nucleotides line up with TRBD1. The sequences come from CD4+ or CD8+ T cells sorted from blood, collected in a trial of the OX40 agonist ivuxolimab. This clonotype was sampled from an adult with an advanced solid tumor such as melanoma, head and neck, liver or kidney cancer. CDR3 in DNA: TGTGCCAGCTCACTCCGGACAGGGGGCGAAGCCAAAAACATTCAGTACTTC. Protein: CASSLRTGGEAKNIQYF.